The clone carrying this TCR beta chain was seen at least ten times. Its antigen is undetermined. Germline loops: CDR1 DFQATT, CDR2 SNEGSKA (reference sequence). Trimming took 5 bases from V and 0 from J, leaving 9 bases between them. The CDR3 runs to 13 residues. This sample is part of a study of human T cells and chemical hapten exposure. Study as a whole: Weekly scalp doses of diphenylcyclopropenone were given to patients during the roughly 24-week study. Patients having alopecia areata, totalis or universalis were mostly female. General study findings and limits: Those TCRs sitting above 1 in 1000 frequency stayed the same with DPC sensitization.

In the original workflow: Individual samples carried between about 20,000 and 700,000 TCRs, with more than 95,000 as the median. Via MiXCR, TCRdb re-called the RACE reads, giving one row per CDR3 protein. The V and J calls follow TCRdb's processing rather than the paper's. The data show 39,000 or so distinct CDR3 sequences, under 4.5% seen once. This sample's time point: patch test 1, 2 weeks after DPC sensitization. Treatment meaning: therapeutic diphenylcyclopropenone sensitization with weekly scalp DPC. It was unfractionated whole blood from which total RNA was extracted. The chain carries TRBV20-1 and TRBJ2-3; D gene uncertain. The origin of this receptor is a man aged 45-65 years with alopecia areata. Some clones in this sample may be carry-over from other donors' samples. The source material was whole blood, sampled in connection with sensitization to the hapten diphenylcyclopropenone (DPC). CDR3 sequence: CSAALESTDTQYF. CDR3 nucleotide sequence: TGCAGTGCTGCTCTAGAGAGCACAGATACGCAGTATTTT.